These 3 T cell receptor beta chains originate from one sample sequenced in a study of vaccination and CD4 T cells after COVID-19. At the Johns Hopkins FTIC core, DNA taken from cultured CD4+ T cells was sequenced by way of the Oncomine TCR Beta short-read assay. MiXCR, run by TCRdb on the PCR reads, gives a single entry per CDR3 protein. The table includes some 11,000 distinct CDR3 sequences, about half detected once. The treatment was: approximately 9-day PBMC culture with coronavirus spike peptide pools or control peptides (ViraFEST assay). What these receptors recognize is not known. The sample consisted of CD4+ T cells from blood, cultured in vitro. The receptors originated from a human donor who had recovered from COVID-19.

The rearrangement joins TRBV2 to TRBJ2-3; perhaps TRBD1 as D (6 bases). The V end was cut by 6 bases, the J end by 0 bases, with 13 bases between. This CDR3 has 15 amino acids. Germline CDR1 and CDR2: SNHLY and FYNNEI. The CDR3 bases are TGTGCCAGCAGGGGACACATAAGCAGCACAGATACGCAGTATTTT. This codes for CASRGHISSTDTQYF.

The chain employs TRBV11-2 and TRBJ2-7, with 14 bases lining up with TRBD2. This CDR3 is built from 15 residues. The V gene end was trimmed by 6 bases and the J gene end by 3 bases; junction bases not matched to a gene: 4. Germline-derived CDR1 and CDR2 are SGHAT and FQNNGV. The CDR3 sequence: CASRTSGRALYEQYF. As DNA, the CDR3 is TGTGCCAGCAGGACTAGCGGGAGGGCCCTCTACGAGCAGTACTTC. Based on the CDR3 plus reference TRBV11-2 and TRBJ2-7, the full variable domain is EAGVAQSPRYKIIEKRQSVAFWCNPISGHATLYWYQQILGQGPKLLIQFQNNGVVDDSQLPKDRFSAERLKGVDSTLKIQPAKLEDSAVYLCASRTSGRALYEQYFGPGTRLTVT.

This sequence joins TRBV7-8 and TRBJ2-3; 8 bases align to TRBD1. Trimming at V came to 1 base and at J to 2 bases, leaving 2 bases not matched to a gene. The CDR3 spans 15 residues. CDR1 is SGHVS, CDR2 FQNEAQ, per germline. CDR3 nucleotide sequence: TGTGCCAGCAGCTTAGGGACAGGGATCACAGATACGCAGTATTTT. Amino acid sequence: CASSLGTGITDTQYF.